This T cell receptor (beta chain) was identified during a study of T cell clones after liver transplantation (dated by TCRdb to the late 2010s). For the study in its entirety: The samples were obtained from ITN030ST, a randomized trial that attempted immunosuppression withdrawal within 2 years after liver transplantation. Donor-reactive T cell clones were identified by TCRbeta sequencing following a pre-transplant mixed lymphocyte reaction and were subsequently tracked in post-transplant blood. As an antigen-independent comparator for the donor-reactive sequences, third party-reactive TCRbeta sequences from pre-transplant MLRs were identified as well. Three of the eight recipients were HCV-positive; the others were transplanted for non-autoimmune, non-viral indications. Until randomization at 12-24 months post-transplant, subjects were given standard immunosuppression, with no induction therapy. Tolerance was defined as complete immunosuppression withdrawal for at least one year with no rise in liver enzymes beyond twice the upper limit of normal. Blood samples were collected pre-transplant, pre-randomization before withdrawal, and post-randomization after either complete withdrawal or failed withdrawal. The studied cohort comprised 8 liver transplant recipients, 3 classified as tolerant and 5 as non-tolerant.

Thawed unstimulated PBMCs were stained for CD3, CD4 and CD8 and FACS-sorted into CD3+CD4+ and CD3+CD8+ populations. All 8 studied subjects were randomized to withdrawal of immunosuppression. The Qiagen DNeasy Blood and Tissue Kit was used to isolate genomic DNA. Turning to this clone: Its antigen remains unidentified. Qualities for individual bases were not recorded, and no much larger clone is one base off.

Using immunoSEQ, frozen genomic DNA was subjected to high-throughput TCRbeta CDR3 sequencing, a process that included PCR amplification, mapping, bias correction and internal controls. As for the original processing: Only productive rearrangements were retained, and each unique TCRbeta sequence was defined by its CDR3 nucleotide sequence together with its V and J gene. Donor-reactive sequences required at least 5-fold expansion in CFSE-low cells versus unstimulated pre-transplant cells and at least 0.01% frequency. To ensure at least 90% detection power, minimum frequency thresholds were set for each subject based on that subject's lowest-template unstimulated sample. Jensen-Shannon divergence between the top 1000 TCRbeta sequences post-transplant and pre-transplant was used to measure repertoire turnover. Changes in detection of donor-reactive sequences were tested with two-sided Fisher's exact tests. The table was pulled from immuneACCESS by TCRdb, which kept in-frame rearrangements only. Such tables lose some clones; where checked, under half of the loss comes from unresolved V genes, and the rest has no known cause. Clone size and V and J calls were adopted from that table, with D and trimming inferred from the DNA. The table for this sample lists about 75,000 clones; roughly 80% of them were counted only once. Under 2.5% of the sample goes to the ten largest clones.

Trimming takes 5 bases from V and 4 bases from J, and the germline ends sit 13 bases apart. The germline V gene specifies SGHAT as CDR1 and FQNNGV as CDR2. Inclusive of the bounding cysteine and phenylalanine, the CDR3 is 14 residues long. CDR3 DNA is the only sequence kept; it has 42 bases, read in frame from the first base. Study-wide conclusions, independent of this receptor: In most of the 8 subjects, circulating donor-reactive CD4 TCRbeta sequences decreased significantly after transplant, regardless of tolerance or HCV status. Low numbers of available donor cells limited the measurable donor-reactive repertoire in a couple of subjects. Once repertoire turnover was taken into account, donor-reactive detection showed a significant reduction for CD4 in 7 of 8 subjects and for CD8 in 8 of 8. Donor-reactive sequences decreased more than third party-reactive sequences, which suggests partial antigen-specific deletion that was not related to withdrawal success. The conclusions were considered preliminary, being limited by small, heterogeneous patient numbers and non-standardized post-transplant time points. Because no allograft tissue specimens were available, donor-reactive T cells may have migrated into the graft instead of being deleted.

The sequenced sample was CD4+ T cells from blood, obtained around 50 months after liver transplant. The TCR comes from a human patient who received a liver transplant. After transplantation, some T cells may belong to the graft donor instead of the recipient. Recombination linked TRBV11-2 to TRBJ2-3, with the D segment identity uncertain. The DNA is TGTGCCAGCAGCGAGGACCCGTCGGCAGATACGCAGTATTTT. Its translation reads: CASSEDPSADTQYF. With all but the CDR3 taken from the reference TRBV11-2 and TRBJ2-3 genes, the full variable domain is: EAGVAQSPRYKIIEKRQSVAFWCNPISGHATLYWYQQILGQGPKLLIQFQNNGVVDDSQLPKDRFSAERLKGVDSTLKIQPAKLEDSAVYLCASSEDPSADTQYFGPGTRLTVL.